These 8 T cell receptor beta chains came from one sample sequenced in a study of CD8 T cells in Susac syndrome. Reverse transcription of 0.5 to 1 ug RNA was performed with random hexamers. TCRdb analysed the immunoSEQ multiplex PCR reads with MiXCR anew, one entry per CDR3 protein. The sample includes 80,000 to 95,000 distinct CDR3 sequences, 94% of them seen just once. Input material: CD8+ T cells from PBMCs. These receptors all come from a human donor with Susac syndrome.

V is TRBV7-9 and J is TRBJ2-7; D call uncertain. Germline lookup yields CDR1 SEHNR and CDR2 FQNEAQ (reference sequence). This CDR3 region has 16 residues. The ends were cut back, 6 bases at V and 3 bases at J, with 21 bases in the middle. CDR3 in amino acids: CASRPPGFSVDYEQYF. The CDR3 bases are TGTGCCAGCAGACCTCCCGGCTTCTCGGTGGACTACGAGCAGTACTTC.

The chain links TRBV7-9 to TRBJ2-5; D tentatively fits TRBD1 or TRBD2 (6 bases each). This CDR3 is 15 amino acids long. V lost 4 bases and J 5 bases, leaving 17 bases between the germline ends. Germline V gives CDR1 SEHNR, CDR2 FQNEAQ (reference sequence). DNA of the CDR3: TGTGCCAGCAGCTGGGGGGCCAGCCCTGTGGAGACCCAGTACTTC. This encodes CASSWGASPVETQYF.

The chain carries TRBV7-8 and TRBJ1-1; D is ambiguous. The CDR3 has 14 amino acids. V shed 5 bases and J shed 4 bases, with 14 bases lying between them. Per germline, CDR1 SGHVS and CDR2 FQNEAQ. The CDR3 DNA reads as TGTGCCAGCAGCAACCTGGGGAGCGGCACTGAAGCTTTCTTT. This codes for CASSNLGSGTEAFF. Full variable domain (outside the CDR3, taken from reference TRBV7-8 and TRBJ1-1): GAGVSQSPRYKVAKRGQDVALRCDPISGHVSLFWYQQALGQGPEFLTYFQNEAQLDKSGLPSDRFFAERPEGSVSTLKIQRTQQEDSAVYLCASSNLGSGTEAFFGQGTRLTVV.

The chain couples TRBV5-6 to TRBJ1-5, with D unresolved. Germline V CDR1 and CDR2: SGHDT, YYEEEE. Trimming took off 1 base at V and 0 bases at J, with 11 bases between the two ends. This CDR3 spans 16 amino acids. CDR3: CASSLSTWNSNQPQHF. The DNA of the CDR3 is TGTGCCAGCAGCTTGTCGACTTGGAATAGCAATCAGCCCCAGCATTTT.

V is TRBV6-6 and J is TRBJ2-7; D remains unclear. The CDR3 is 14 amino acids. Germline CDR1 and CDR2: MNHNY and SVGAGI (reference sequence). V lost 0 bases and J lost 2, with 8 bases in between. CDR3 sequence: CASSYSLMTYEQYF. CDR3 DNA: TGTGCCAGCAGTTACTCGTTGATGACCTACGAGCAGTACTTC.

This chain links TRBV5-4 with TRBJ1-2; possible D gene TRBD1, 5 bases. Germline CDR1 and CDR2: SGHNT and YYREEE (reference sequence). The CDR3 runs to 13 residues. The V and J ends lost 10 bases and 8 bases respectively, with 21 bases between them. This CDR3 is CAVPREPGSGYTF. CDR3 DNA: TGTGCCGTGCCCAGGGAGCCAGGGAGCGGCTACACCTTC.

The genes are TRBV2 and TRBJ1-6; a weak D match, TRBD1 (5 bases). V lost 7 bases, J lost 6 bases, and 10 bases lay in between. Germline CDR1 and CDR2: SNHLY and FYNNEI. CDR3 size: 13 residues. The DNA of the CDR3 is TGTGCCAGCAACCCGGGACTTAATTCACCCCTCCACTTT. Translated, it gives CASNPGLNSPLHF.

CDR3 sequence (DNA): TGTGCCTGGAGTGGTTTCCCGACTAGCGGGAGTTCTGGGACAGATACGCAGTATTTT. Translating gives CAWSGFPTSGSSGTDTQYF. The chain employs TRBV30 and TRBJ2-3, with 12 bases that match TRBD2. This CDR3 is 19 amino acids long. V was pared by 1 base and J by 3 bases, with 14 bases of the junction left unmatched. Looked up from germline, CDR1 is GTSNPN and CDR2 is SVGIG (reference sequence).